These T cell receptor beta chains were read from a single sample in a study of early T cells in non-severe SARS-CoV-2 infection. TCRdb redid the calling of the 5' RACE reads with MiXCR, one entry per CDR3 protein. The sample consists of tens of thousands of distinct CDR3 sequences, roughly 14% of them appearing once. The input for sequencing was whole blood, taken at baseline. The receptors were sampled from an adult who was a healthcare worker with PCR-confirmed SARS-CoV-2 infection or an uninfected control (not recorded which). CDR3s include the opening cysteine and the closing phenylalanine or tryptophan. D genes are given only for firm matches. Size values are once, few and many counts, or a class for expanded clones, and some rows have none.

clone_size: NA
j_call: TRBJ1-2
d_call: NA
v_call: TRBV5-3
cdr3_nt: TGTGCCAGAAGCTTGCCTTGGGGGCGCAAGGTAATCTATGGCTACACCTTC
cdr3_aa: CARSLPWGRKVIYGYTF

clone_size: few
j_call: TRBJ2-2
d_call: NA
v_call: TRBV27
cdr3_nt: TGTGCCAGCAGTTTATCGCCCGGGGAGCTGTTTTTT
cdr3_aa: CASSLSPGELFF

clone_size: NA
j_call: TRBJ1-1
d_call: NA
v_call: TRBV3-1
cdr3_nt: TGTGCCAGCAGCGGTATGAACACTGAAGCTTTCTTT
cdr3_aa: CASSGMNTEAFF

clone_size: NA
j_call: TRBJ2-7
d_call: TRBD2
v_call: TRBV9
cdr3_nt: TGTGCCAGCACCCCTTCGGGGGGGAGCTCCTACGAGCAGTACTTC
cdr3_aa: CASTPSGGSSYEQYF

clone_size: few
j_call: TRBJ2-1
d_call: NA
v_call: TRBV10-3
cdr3_nt: TGTGCCATCAGTGAGTCTCGAGAGCAGTTCTTC
cdr3_aa: CAISESREQFF

clone_size: few
j_call: TRBJ2-7
d_call: NA
v_call: TRBV28
cdr3_nt: TGTGCCAGCAGCCTACAGGGGCCCGGGAGGTACGAGCAGTACTTC
cdr3_aa: CASSLQGPGRYEQYF

clone_size: many
j_call: TRBJ2-4
d_call: NA
v_call: TRBV6-6
cdr3_nt: TGTGCCAGCACAGGAGGGTTATCCATTCAGTACTTC
cdr3_aa: CASTGGLSIQYF

clone_size: NA
j_call: TRBJ1-2
d_call: NA
v_call: TRBV7-3
cdr3_nt: TGTGCCAGCAGCTTTTCCCTAATTGGCGGACCCTACACCTTC
cdr3_aa: CASSFSLIGGPYTF

clone_size: NA
j_call: TRBJ1-1
d_call: NA
v_call: TRBV20-1
cdr3_nt: TGCAGTGTCCGGGACCACACTGAAGCTTTCTTT
cdr3_aa: CSVRDHTEAFF

clone_size: NA
j_call: TRBJ2-7
d_call: NA
v_call: TRBV3-1
cdr3_nt: TGTGCCAGCAGCCAAGACAGGTCGAGGGGGCAGTACTTC
cdr3_aa: CASSQDRSRGQYF

clone_size: NA
j_call: TRBJ2-1
d_call: TRBD2
v_call: TRBV6-5
cdr3_nt: TGTGCCAGCAGTTACTCGTTAACCATACGGGGAGGGGAGCAGTTCTTC
cdr3_aa: CASSYSLTIRGGEQFF

clone_size: few
j_call: TRBJ2-5
d_call: TRBD2
v_call: TRBV29-1
cdr3_nt: TGCAGCGGCGGGAGCCCAGAGACCCAGTACTTC
cdr3_aa: CSGGSPETQYF

clone_size: NA
j_call: TRBJ2-7
d_call: TRBD2
v_call: TRBV7-2
cdr3_nt: TGTGCCAGCAGAGCCGGGACTAGCGGCTACGAGCAGTACTTC
cdr3_aa: CASRAGTSGYEQYF

clone_size: few
j_call: TRBJ2-3
d_call: TRBD2
v_call: TRBV18
cdr3_nt: TGTGCCAGCTCACCCCGGACTAGCGGGAGCGCTAGCACAGATACGCAGTATTTT
cdr3_aa: CASSPRTSGSASTDTQYF